The 27 T cell receptor beta chains presented below share a single source sample, sequenced in a study of blood T cell repertoires in COVID-19 (dated by TCRdb to between 2020 and 2021). The library relied on the immunoSEQ multiplex PCR assay. The source is immuneACCESS, and TCRdb retained only in-frame sequences with V and J called. Part of the clones is not carried over; for the studies checked, unresolved V genes explain less than half of this, and the remainder is unexplained. The table for this sample lists roughly 75,000 clones; around 90% of them were counted only once. Less than 9% of the sample is in the top ten clones. Sequences were obtained from peripheral blood. The receptors derive from a human donor in a cohort sampled during active COVID-19.

CDR3 residues: CAIRKGQGDYEQFF. Written as DNA, the CDR3 is TGTGCCATCAGGAAAGGACAGGGGGATTATGAGCAGTTCTTC. V is TRBV10-3 and J is TRBJ2-1; the match to TRBD1 covers 10 bases. Germline trimming cut 6 bases from V and 8 bases from J; bases unmatched to any gene: 7. This CDR3 has 14 residues. The germline CDR1 and CDR2 sequences are ENHRY and SYGVKD.

CDR3 amino acids: CASRSQGEDTEAFF. As DNA, the CDR3 is TGCGCCAGCAGGTCACAGGGGGAGGACACTGAAGCTTTCTTT. This chain uses TRBV5-1 with TRBJ1-1; 8 bases fit TRBD1. This CDR3 has 14 amino acids. Germline CDR1 reads SGHRS; CDR2 reads YFSETQ. J gave up 3 bases and V 5 bases, and 6 bases lay outside the gene matches.

This chain uses TRBV9 with TRBJ2-1; D possibly corresponds to TRBD2 (5 bases). CDR3 length equals 16 residues. With 0 bases removed from V and 10 bases from J, the gap between germline ends came to 20 bases. From germline, CDR1 is SGDLS and CDR2 YYNGEE. As DNA, the CDR3 is TGTGCCAGCAGCGTAGTCAAGGACTCAACCGGAAAGGAGCAGTTCTTC. Translating gives CASSVVKDSTGKEQFF.

The V gene is TRBV7-8, the J gene TRBJ1-1; D unclear. Germline V gives CDR1 SGHVS, CDR2 FQNEAQ. The germline V and J ends were trimmed by 6 bases and 1 base, with 9 bases remaining between them. The CDR3 runs 13 residues. The CDR3 is CASREIGNTEAFF. As DNA, the CDR3 is TGTGCCAGCAGGGAGATTGGGAACACTGAAGCTTTCTTT.

This sequence joins TRBV7-2 and TRBJ2-7; 7 bases fit TRBD2. The V segment lost 5 bases and the J segment 1 base; nucleotides outside the gene matches: 5. This CDR3 contains 14 residues. Germline assignment: CDR1 SGHTA and CDR2 FQGNSA. CDR3: CASSPSGRSYEQYF. The DNA of the CDR3 is TGTGCCAGCAGCCCTAGCGGCAGATCCTACGAGCAGTACTTC.

CDR3 sequence reads: CSASPQTGGMHYGYTF. CDR3 nucleotide sequence: TGCAGTGCTAGTCCCCAAACAGGGGGAATGCACTATGGCTACACCTTC. This chain connects TRBV20-1 to TRBJ1-2; TRBD1 aligns across 8 bases. From germline, CDR1 is DFQATT and CDR2 SNEGSKA (reference sequence). This CDR3 has 16 residues. V lost 3 bases to trimming and J lost 3 bases; unmatched junction nucleotides: 12.

This clone showed up just once. This chain connects TRBV6-2 or TRBV6-3 to TRBJ1-2; the match to TRBD1 covers 7 bases. V shed 6 bases and J 7 bases; nucleotides not matched to a gene: 5. Germline CDR1 and CDR2: MNHEY and SVGEGT. The CDR3 runs 12 residues. The CDR3 nucleotides read TGTGCCAGCAGCAGCTACAGGGGTGGCTACACCTTC. As protein: CASSSYRGGYTF.

This rearrangement joins TRBV19 to TRBJ2-7, with 8 bases aligning to TRBD1. This CDR3 is 17 amino acids long. Looked up from germline, CDR1 is LNHDA and CDR2 is SQIVND (reference sequence). Losses at the gene ends were 3 bases for V and 3 bases for J; bases not matched to a gene: 13. The CDR3 loop reads CASSIQGGGDRHYEQYF. The CDR3 coding sequence is TGTGCCAGTAGTATCCAAGGGGGCGGGGACAGGCACTACGAGCAGTACTTC.

The chain couples TRBV10-1 to TRBJ2-1; a possible D gene is TRBD2 (5 bases). The CDR3 length is 15 residues. Deletions cut 0 bases from V and 6 bases from J, with 12 bases between. Germline CDR1 reads WNHNN; CDR2 reads SYGVQD (reference sequence). The CDR3 DNA is TGCGCCAGCAGTGAGTCCGAGGGCAGACTCAATGAGCAGTTCTTC. Translating it yields CASSESEGRLNEQFF.

The genes are TRBV9 and TRBJ2-7, with 7 bases matching TRBD1. Germline V gene lookup returns CDR1 SGDLS and CDR2 YYNGEE. V was pared by 7 bases and J by 0 bases, with 13 bases of the junction left unmatched. This CDR3 spans 16 amino acids. CDR3 in DNA: TGTGCCAGCCCTTCCGGGACAGCCATGGGCTCCTACGAGCAGTACTTC. It specifies CASPSGTAMGSYEQYF.

The V gene is TRBV7-8, the J gene TRBJ2-4; D remains unclear. With 10 bases removed from V and 0 bases from J, the gap between germline ends came to 10 bases. The CDR3 is 13 residues long. Germline V gives CDR1 SGHVS, CDR2 FQNEAQ. The CDR3 nucleotides are TGTGCCACCACCTCAGGAGCCAAAAACATTCAGTACTTC. Amino acids: CATTSGAKNIQYF.

The chain is built from TRBV5-1 and TRBJ2-2; TRBD2 might be the D (5 bases). The germline V and J ends were trimmed by 2 bases and 7 bases, with 21 bases remaining between them. The germline V gene has CDR1 SGHRS and CDR2 YFSETQ. The CDR3 consists of 17 residues. The CDR3 nucleotides read TGCGCCAGCAGCTTACGCTTCGGCGGGCGATCCAACGGGGAGCTGTTTTTT. This translates into CASSLRFGGRSNGELFF.

The chain is built from TRBV12-3 or TRBV12-4 and TRBJ2-7; 7 bases align to TRBD1. The CDR3 consists of 12 residues. V lost 6 bases and J lost 4; bases outside the gene matches: 3. The CDR3 coding sequence is TGTGCCAGCAGACCGGACAGGTACGAGCAGTACTTC. Its translation: CASRPDRYEQYF.

The genes are TRBV7-2 and TRBJ2-3; unclear D gene. Trimming pared 0 bases from V and 2 bases from J, leaving 9 bases between. The germline gives CDR1 SGHTA, CDR2 FQGNSA. The CDR3 runs 15 residues. CDR3 sequence (DNA): TGTGCCAGCAGCTTAGCGTCGCAGAACACAGATACGCAGTATTTT. This sequence encodes CASSLASQNTDTQYF.

This clone was observed a few times. The rearrangement uses TRBV6-5 and TRBJ1-2; no reliable D call. This CDR3 has 15 residues. Germline-derived CDR1 and CDR2 are MNHEY and SVGAGI. V lost 6 bases and J lost 0, with 14 bases in between. The CDR3 is CASSPGEGANYGYTF. The CDR3 region has the DNA TGTGCCAGCAGCCCAGGAGAGGGCGCTAACTATGGCTACACCTTC.

The rearrangement links TRBV19 to TRBJ2-7, with D maybe TRBD2 (5 bases). The CDR3 is 14 residues long. The V gene's germline CDR1 is LNHDA and CDR2 SQIVND (reference sequence). V was clipped by 1 base and J by 5 bases, with 12 bases between them. The CDR3: CASSIGRWGNEQYF. The CDR3 region has the DNA TGTGCCAGTAGTATAGGGAGGTGGGGAAACGAGCAGTACTTC. The whole variable domain, remainder taken from reference TRBV19 and TRBJ2-7, is DGGITQSPKYLFRKEGQNVTLSCEQNLNHDAMYWYRQDPGQGLRLIYYSQIVNDFQKGDIAEGYSVSREKKESFPLTVTSAQKNPTAFYLCASSIGRWGNEQYFGPGTRLTVT.

The rearrangement uses TRBV13 and TRBJ2-7; D not resolved. The germline V gene has CDR1 PRHDT and CDR2 FYEKMQ (reference sequence). The CDR3 spans 15 residues. The V end lost 4 bases, the J end lost 4 bases, and 17 bases lay between the germline ends. The CDR3 sequence: CASSSPGPSYYEQYF. The CDR3 nucleotides are TGTGCCAGCAGCTCCCCGGGTCCCAGCTATTACGAGCAGTACTTC.

This clone was seen once. The V and J genes are TRBV25-1 and TRBJ2-7; possible D gene TRBD2, 6 bases. This CDR3 has 14 residues. Germline V lookup: CDR1 MGHDK, CDR2 SYGVNS. The V end was cut by 10 bases, the J end by 6 bases, with 22 bases between. In DNA form, the CDR3 reads TGTGCCAACGTCCCGGGACTCCATGGCTCCGAGCAGTACTTC. Residues: CANVPGLHGSEQYF.

The V and J genes are TRBV29-1 and TRBJ1-3; D unclear. The CDR3 sequence is 13 residues long. The germline gives CDR1 SQVTM, CDR2 ANQGSEA. CDR3 sequence (DNA): TGCAGTTGCGACGGGGTCTCTGGAAACACCATATATTTT. This sequence encodes CSCDGVSGNTIYF.

The chain links TRBV29-1 to TRBJ2-4; 9 nucleotides line up with TRBD1. CDR1 SQVTM and CDR2 ANQGSEA come from the germline V gene. This CDR3 spans 15 amino acids. After removal of 4 bases from V and 0 bases from J, the junction contained 4 bases not matched to a gene. The DNA for the CDR3 is TGCAGCGTTGGACAGGGGGTACTAGCCAAAAACATTCAGTACTTC. This gives the protein CSVGQGVLAKNIQYF.

The chain carries TRBV2 and TRBJ1-1; tentatively, D is TRBD1 (5 bases). Trimming removed 0 bases at V and 5 bases at J, with 13 bases between. Germline lookup yields CDR1 SNHLY and CDR2 FYNNEI. The CDR3 sequence is 15 residues long. CDR3 sequence: CASSEAGGTLTEAFF. CDR3 coding DNA: TGTGCCAGCAGTGAAGCGGGCGGGACCTTAACTGAAGCTTTCTTT.

J is TRBJ1-1 and V is TRBV11-2; D remains ambiguous. Germline values: CDR1 SGHAT, CDR2 FQNNGV. This CDR3 comprises 11 residues. V lost 6 bases and J 4 bases, leaving 6 bases between the germline ends. Here the CDR3 DNA reads TGTGCCAGCAGATTTAGCACTGAAGCTTTCTTT. It specifies CASRFSTEAFF.

V gene TRBV9 combines with J gene TRBJ1-1, with D perhaps TRBD1 (5 bases). Germline CDR1 SGDLS, CDR2 YYNGEE. CDR3 length: 16 amino acids. V was shortened by 3 bases and J by 2 bases, with 17 bases between the two germline ends. DNA for the CDR3: TGTGCCAGCAGCGGCGTTAGTGCGGGGGGAAACACTGAAGCTTTCTTT. Its protein is CASSGVSAGGNTEAFF.

The CDR3, as DNA: TGTGCCATCAACGACCGGGACAGGGTGCGGTACTTC. This codes for CAINDRDRVRYF. The genes are TRBV10-3 and TRBJ2-7; 9 nucleotides line up with TRBD1. V lost 7 bases to trimming and J lost 12 bases; unmatched junction nucleotides: 10. Germline-derived CDR1 and CDR2 are ENHRY and SYGVKD. The CDR3 totals 12 residues.

V and J are TRBV6-2 or TRBV6-3 and TRBJ1-1, with 10 bases identical to TRBD1. Trimming at V came to 2 bases and at J to 4 bases, leaving 4 bases not matched to a gene. From germline, CDR1 is MNHEY and CDR2 SVGEGT. The CDR3 consists of 15 residues. CDR3 in amino acids: CASSYRDRGGTEAFF. DNA for the CDR3: TGTGCCAGCAGTTACCGGGACAGGGGAGGCACTGAAGCTTTCTTT.

The table lists this clone with a count of one. V usage is TRBV2 and J usage is TRBJ1-6; no clear D. Germline V CDR1 and CDR2: SNHLY, FYNNEI. With 3 bases removed from V and 9 bases from J, the gap between germline ends came to 15 bases. This CDR3 comprises 15 residues. The CDR3 DNA reads TGTGCCAGCAGTGATGCCCCTCCCCGGGTTTCACCCCTCCACTTT. This gives the protein CASSDAPPRVSPLHF.

V is TRBV5-1 and J is TRBJ1-2; TRBD1 matches at 11 bases. V lost 3 bases to trimming and J lost 8 bases; unmatched junction nucleotides: 6. This CDR3 contains 14 residues. Per the germline V gene, CDR1 is SGHRS and CDR2 is YFSETQ. This CDR3 reads CASSSGQGAEGYTF. The CDR3, as DNA: TGCGCCAGCAGCTCCGGACAGGGGGCGGAGGGCTACACCTTC.